This T cell receptor beta chain emerged from a study of blood T cell repertoires in COVID-19. Background on the study: Nucleic acid was either cDNA or gDNA, and it came from T cells, B-cell-depleted T cells, or PBMCs.

V was cut by 0 bases and J by 12 bases, with 19 bases left in between. The CDR3 consists of 15 residues. The germline gives CDR1 SGDLS, CDR2 YYNGEE. Data came from immunoSEQ multiplex PCR; TCRdb stores just in-frame clones and leaves some out. The sample lists 300,000 to 450,000 clones, 85% occurring once. Material: peripheral blood. J is TRBJ2-1 and V is TRBV9; D is possibly TRBD1 (5 bases). This sequence was found in a woman aged 18-35 years with acute or convalescent COVID-19. This CDR3 is CASSVGGAVGHGQFF. Here the CDR3 DNA reads TGTGCCAGCAGCGTAGGTGGGGCTGTTGGTCATGGGCAGTTCTTC.